Shown below are 27 T cell receptor beta chains from a single sample sequenced in a study of T cells in Graves' hyperthyroidism and ophthalmopathy. Using RNA transcripts as the source, TCR beta CDR3 regions were amplified. The HTBI set primed first-round TCR CDR3 RT-PCR. Using its own MiXCR run on the multiplex PCR reads, TCRdb lists one record per CDR3 protein. The data show 95,000 to 110,000 distinct CDR3 sequences, with more than 15% seen just once and 42% held by the top ten. The sample comprised blood. The origin of the receptors is a woman between 45 and 60 years old with Graves' hyperthyroidism.

This clonotype was detected many times. The DNA for the CDR3 is TGTGCCAGCTCACCGGCCATAGCCCAAGAGACCCAGTACTTC. Translated: CASSPAIAQETQYF. V is TRBV18 and J is TRBJ2-5, with D hard to call. This CDR3 is built from 14 residues. With 3 bases removed from V and 1 base from J, the gap between germline ends came to 9 bases. Germline V CDR1 and CDR2: KGHSH, LQKENI.

This clonotype came up many times. V gene TRBV5-1 combines with J gene TRBJ1-1; 7 bases align to TRBD1. From germline, CDR1 is SGHRS and CDR2 YFSETQ. The V and J ends lost 2 bases and 7 bases, in that order; junction bases with no gene match: 8. The CDR3 totals 14 residues. The CDR3 loop is CASSLRTGTVEAFF. For the CDR3, the DNA is TGCGCCAGCAGCTTACGGACCGGGACAGTTGAAGCTTTCTTT.

This clonotype occurred many times. The gene calls are TRBV20-1 and TRBJ1-6; 7 bases are shared with TRBD1. The CDR3 covers 13 residues. Germline V gives CDR1 DFQATT, CDR2 SNEGSKA (reference sequence). CDR3: CAREGTDNSPLHF. Written as DNA, the CDR3 is TGCGCCCGGGAGGGGACAGATAATTCACCCCTCCACTTT.

There are many counts of this clonotype. The rearrangement joins TRBV28 to TRBJ2-5, with 9 bases that match TRBD2. V trimming: 5 bases; J trimming: 5 bases; junction bases outside the gene matches: 9. The CDR3 runs 15 residues. Germline CDR1 and CDR2: MDHEN and SYDVKM. The DNA of the CDR3 is TGTGCCAGCAGTCCCCACATAGCGGGAGCGGAGACCCAGTACTTC. It yields the protein CASSPHIAGAETQYF. The variable domain in full, completed from reference TRBV28 and TRBJ2-5, reads DVKVTQSSRYLVKRTGEKVFLECVQDMDHENMFWYRQDPGLGLRLIYFSYDVKMKEKGDIPEGYSVSREKKERFSLILESASTNQTSMYLCASSPHIAGAETQYFGPGTRLLVL.

This clonotype was recorded many times. This rearrangement joins TRBV20-1 to TRBJ1-2, with a tentative D call TRBD1 (6 bases). This CDR3 is built from 11 residues. The V end was cut by 8 bases, the J end by 7 bases, with 14 bases between. Germline V gene sequence: CDR1 DFQATT, CDR2 SNEGSKA (reference sequence). The CDR3 nucleotides read TGCAGTCACAGGGAAGTGGTTGGCTACACCTTC. Its protein is CSHREVVGYTF.

This clonotype was counted only a few times. Being one base from a much bigger clone, this may be a read error. This chain links TRBV6-1 with TRBJ1-1; tentative D call: TRBD1 (6 bases). Germline CDR1 reads MNHNS; CDR2 reads SASEGT. V was cut by 8 bases and J by 1 base, with 14 bases left in between. The CDR3 spans 14 residues. CDR3 protein: CASLQGRRNTEAFF. Written as DNA, the CDR3 is TGTGCCAGCTTACAGGGACGGCGGAACACTGAAGCTTTCTTT.

This clonotype was detected ten times or more. The chain is built from TRBV28 and TRBJ2-7; 10 bases agree with TRBD2. V trimming: 6 bases; J trimming: 0 bases; junction bases outside the gene matches: 2. Germline CDR1 MDHEN, CDR2 SYDVKM. CDR3 length equals 14 residues. CDR3 nucleotides: TGTGCCAGCAGGGCTAGCGGGAGCTCCTACGAGCAGTACTTC. Translating it yields CASRASGSSYEQYF.

There are many counts of this clonotype. This chain connects TRBV20-1 to TRBJ1-1; D not certain. The CDR3 loop spans 13 amino acids. Germline CDR1 DFQATT, CDR2 SNEGSKA (reference sequence). V lost 6 bases and J lost 2, with 13 bases in between. CDR3 in DNA: TGCAGTGCCGGAAAAGACGGCAACACTGAAGCTTTCTTT. Its translation is CSAGKDGNTEAFF.

This clonotype has ten or more counts. V usage is TRBV5-1 and J usage is TRBJ2-5, with 8 bases aligning to TRBD2. CDR3 length equals 14 residues. CDR1 is SGHRS, CDR2 YFSETQ, per germline. The V and J ends lost 0 bases and 5 bases, in that order; junction bases with no gene match: 3. CDR3 coding DNA: TGCGCCAGCAGCTTGGGGACTAGCTTGGAGACCCAGTACTTC. It translates to CASSLGTSLETQYF.

J is TRBJ2-7 and V is TRBV19; D gene uncertain. V was pared by 5 bases and J by 0 bases, with 11 bases between. The germline V gene has CDR1 LNHDA and CDR2 SQIVND (reference sequence). The CDR3 length is 14 residues. The chain's CDR3 is CASSSVSSSYEQYF. The CDR3 DNA follows: TGTGCCAGTAGTTCCGTGTCCAGCTCCTACGAGCAGTACTTC. The full variable domain, rest sourced from reference TRBV19 and TRBJ2-7, is DGGITQSPKYLFRKEGQNVTLSCEQNLNHDAMYWYRQDPGQGLRLIYYSQIVNDFQKGDIAEGYSVSREKKESFPLTVTSAQKNPTAFYLCASSSVSSSYEQYFGPGTRLTVT.

This clonotype was observed many times. The rearrangement joins TRBV7-9 to TRBJ1-4, with 7 bases lining up with TRBD1. The CDR3 loop spans 15 amino acids. The germline V gene has CDR1 SEHNR and CDR2 FQNEAQ (reference sequence). Trimming at V came to 5 bases and at J to 5 bases, leaving 8 bases not matched to a gene. The DNA for the CDR3 is TGTGCCAGCAGCGCAGGGGGACACGGAAATGAAAAACTGTTTTTT. Residues: CASSAGGHGNEKLFF.

This rearrangement joins TRBV2 to TRBJ2-3; D gene ambiguous. Trimming shortened V by 9 bases and J by 1 base, and 20 bases separated the two germline ends. The CDR3 is 16 amino acids. Germline V gene sequence: CDR1 SNHLY, CDR2 FYNNEI. The CDR3 DNA reads as TGTGCCAGTCCTGGGGAACTTCTTAGGGGCACAGATACGCAGTATTTT. Translating gives CASPGELLRGTDTQYF.

This clonotype appeared many times. This chain's CDR3 is CASSYKTGVGNTIYF. The CDR3 DNA follows: TGTGCCAGCAGTTACAAGACAGGGGTAGGAAACACCATATATTTT. The chain employs TRBV6-6 and TRBJ1-3; 8 positions match TRBD1. V lost 2 bases to trimming and J lost 4 bases; unmatched junction nucleotides: 4. The CDR3 has 15 residues. The germline V gene has CDR1 MNHNY and CDR2 SVGAGI (reference sequence).

This clonotype occurred many times. The V call is TRBV7-9, the J call TRBJ2-3; no definite D call. Between the trimmed V and J ends, which lost 2 bases and 6 bases, there was a span of 3 bases. This CDR3 has 11 amino acids. Germline loops: CDR1 SEHNR, CDR2 FQNEAQ (reference sequence). As DNA, the CDR3 is TGTGCCAGCAGCTTACGGGATACGCAGTATTTT. Translating it yields CASSLRDTQYF.

Ten or more counts support this clonotype. The chain has TRBV19 and TRBJ1-1; D may be TRBD1 (6 bases). The germline CDR1 and CDR2 sequences are LNHDA and SQIVND (reference sequence). V was trimmed by 9 bases and J by 8 bases, leaving 10 bases between them. The CDR3 covers 10 residues. CDR3 bases: TGTGCCAGGTATACAGGGGAAGCTTTCTTT. It specifies CARYTGEAFF.

The table lists this clonotype with many counts. The CDR3 sequence is CASSYSSGLGNYGYTF. CDR3 coding DNA: TGTGCCAGCAGTTACTCGTCCGGGCTAGGGAACTATGGCTACACCTTC. This chain connects TRBV6-5 to TRBJ1-2; no clear D gene. V lost 0 bases and J 2 bases, leaving 13 bases between the germline ends. CDR3 length: 16 residues. In germline, CDR1 is MNHEY, CDR2 SVGAGI.

This clonotype was detected many times. This rearrangement joins TRBV10-3 to TRBJ2-2; D might be TRBD2 (6 bases). There are 17 residues in the CDR3. Trimming shortened V by 3 bases and J by 2 bases, and 16 bases separated the two germline ends. CDR1 is ENHRY, CDR2 SYGVKD, per germline. DNA for the CDR3: TGTGCCATCAGTGACCCGGGACTCGGGGATAACACCGGGGAGCTGTTTTTT. It is translated as CAISDPGLGDNTGELFF.

Remarks on this clonotype: A read error may account for a junction end that differs from germline. The chain links TRBV28 to TRBJ2-2; D is ambiguous. The CDR3 spans 12 residues. Germline CDR1 MDHEN, CDR2 SYDVKM. CDR3 DNA sequence: TGTGGCAGCAGGCGACATGGTGGAATGCTGTTTTTT. Translated, it gives CGSRRHGGMLFF. Variable domain in full (rest from reference TRBV28 and TRBJ2-2): DVKVTQSSRYLVKRTGEKVFLECVQDMDHENMFWYRQDPGLGLRLIYFSYDVKMKEKGDIPEGYSVSREKKERFSLILESASTNQTSMYLCGSRRHGGMLFFGEGSRLTVL.

Ten or more counts support this clonotype. The gene calls are TRBV7-9 and TRBJ1-1, with TRBD1 identical over 12 bases. Per germline, CDR1 SEHNR and CDR2 FQNEAQ (reference sequence). The CDR3 is 15 residues long. V lost 4 bases, J lost 4 bases, and 4 bases stayed unmatched. The CDR3 spells CASSWDRGLGTEAFF. The CDR3 nucleotides read TGTGCCAGCAGCTGGGACAGGGGGCTTGGCACTGAAGCTTTCTTT.

This clonotype was observed many times. The V call is TRBV7-8, the J call TRBJ2-2; tentatively, D is TRBD2 (5 bases). CDR3 length equals 15 residues. The V and J ends lost 2 bases and 6 bases respectively, with 13 bases between them. CDR1 SGHVS and CDR2 FQNEAQ come from the germline V gene. CDR3 sequence reads: CASSLLRNGAGELFF. DNA for the CDR3: TGTGCCAGCAGCTTACTACGAAACGGGGCCGGGGAGCTGTTTTTT.

The gene calls are TRBV28 and TRBJ2-3; TRBD2 matches 11 bases. Trimming at V came to 7 bases and at J to 7 bases, leaving 13 bases not matched to a gene. The germline V gene encodes CDR1 MDHEN and CDR2 SYDVKM. CDR3 size: 16 residues. The CDR3 sequence is CASTPTLAGVMHTQYF. The CDR3 DNA reads TGTGCCAGCACCCCCACACTAGCGGGAGTGATGCATACGCAGTATTTT.

The chain joins TRBV19 to TRBJ2-2; D call uncertain. This CDR3 spans 12 amino acids. V was clipped by 3 bases and J by 6 bases, with 5 bases between them. CDR1 and CDR2 from the germline V gene are LNHDA and SQIVND (reference sequence). CDR3 amino acids: CASSISAGELFF. CDR3 DNA: TGTGCCAGTAGTATTTCGGCCGGGGAGCTGTTTTTT.

This clonotype was counted at least ten times. This sequence joins TRBV19 and TRBJ1-5; no definite D call. Germline CDR1 LNHDA, CDR2 SQIVND (reference sequence). The CDR3 loop spans 14 amino acids. Trimming removed 3 bases at V and 5 bases at J, with 11 bases between. Here the CDR3 reads CASSISTVDQPQHF. Here the CDR3 DNA reads TGTGCCAGTAGTATTTCGACGGTTGATCAGCCCCAGCATTTT.

This clonotype was observed at least ten times. The J gene is TRBJ1-6, the V gene TRBV6-1; no definite D call. The V end was cut by 6 bases, the J end by 10 bases, with 13 bases between. This CDR3 comprises 13 residues. Germline V gene lookup returns CDR1 MNHNS and CDR2 SASEGT. CDR3 bases: TGTGCCAGCAGATTGGTTGAACGGTCACCCCTCCACTTT. Its translation is CASRLVERSPLHF.

This clonotype was observed at least ten times. J is TRBJ2-2 and V is TRBV24-1; D remains ambiguous. The germline V gene encodes CDR1 KGHDR and CDR2 SFDVKD. The germline V and J ends were trimmed by 4 bases and 7 bases, with 15 bases remaining between them. This CDR3 region has 15 residues. CDR3 DNA sequence: TGTGCCACCAGTGAGGCCCTCCTGGAAGACGGGGAGCTGTTTTTT. It codes for CATSEALLEDGELFF.

This clonotype was found many times. The rearrangement links TRBV10-3 to TRBJ2-1; 9 bases align to TRBD2. The V and J ends lost 0 bases and 13 bases, in that order; junction bases with no gene match: 7. Germline V CDR1 and CDR2: ENHRY, SYGVKD. The CDR3 has 14 amino acids. The CDR3 nucleotides are TGTGCCATCAGTGAGTCTGGCGGGAGGGGCCTTCAGTTCTTC. This sequence encodes CAISESGGRGLQFF.

As concerns this clonotype: A read error is possible here, since a much larger clone lies one base away. The CDR3 end shows no conserved phenylalanine or tryptophan, and so a read error is likely. The CDR3, as DNA: TGTGCCAGCAGCTTCCGGGGGGCTAGCACAGATACGCAGTATTGT. Translation: CASSFRGASTDTQYC. The rearrangement joins TRBV5-8 to TRBJ2-3; D is perhaps TRBD2 (7 bases). There are 15 residues in the CDR3. Germline assignment: CDR1 SGHTS and CDR2 YDEGEE. V was trimmed by 2 bases and J by 0 bases, leaving 10 bases between them.